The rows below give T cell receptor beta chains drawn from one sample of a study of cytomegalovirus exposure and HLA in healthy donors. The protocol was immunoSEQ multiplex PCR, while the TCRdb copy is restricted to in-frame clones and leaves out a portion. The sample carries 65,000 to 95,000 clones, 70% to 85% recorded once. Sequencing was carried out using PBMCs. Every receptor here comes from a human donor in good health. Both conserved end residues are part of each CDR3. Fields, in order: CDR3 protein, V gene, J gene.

CDR3aa: CASSRRGNTEAFF
v_gene: TRBV5-1
j_gene: TRBJ1-1

CDR3aa: CASSVGQGGTNEKLFF
v_gene: TRBV9
j_gene: TRBJ1-4

CDR3aa: CASSVGTGGTEAFF
v_gene: TRBV6-1
j_gene: TRBJ1-1

CDR3aa: CASSVQGNNGNTIYF
v_gene: TRBV9
j_gene: TRBJ1-3

CDR3aa: CASSFEGEYGYTF
v_gene: TRBV5-6
j_gene: TRBJ1-2

CDR3aa: CASGLVGEPAPGHQQETQYF
v_gene: TRBV12-5
j_gene: TRBJ2-5

CDR3aa: CASSPGSYGYTF
v_gene: TRBV11-2
j_gene: TRBJ1-2

CDR3aa: CASSVTSGEQYF
v_gene: TRBV7-2
j_gene: TRBJ2-7

CDR3aa: CASSPGTSGGAGNEQFF
v_gene: TRBV11-2
j_gene: TRBJ2-1

CDR3aa: CASGLGGAGLGDEQFF
v_gene: TRBV12-5
j_gene: TRBJ2-1

CDR3aa: CSVRNRGAYEQYF
v_gene: TRBV29-1
j_gene: TRBJ2-7

CDR3aa: CATSVSRRLYPF
v_gene: TRBV15
j_gene: TRBJ1-2

CDR3aa: CASTPTGAGGQGEQFF
v_gene: TRBV7-9
j_gene: TRBJ2-1

CDR3aa: CASSRPGMWNTGELFF
v_gene: TRBV18
j_gene: TRBJ2-2

CDR3aa: CASSLAGGPGNQPQHF
v_gene: TRBV7-8
j_gene: TRBJ1-5

CDR3aa: CAWSVPPDRGSSYEQYF
v_gene: TRBV30
j_gene: TRBJ2-7

CDR3aa: CASSPIDRGTEAFF
v_gene: TRBV27
j_gene: TRBJ1-1

CDR3aa: CASSLVAQGHGYPF
v_gene: TRBV7-9
j_gene: TRBJ1-2

CDR3aa: CASSPGNEKLFF
v_gene: TRBV23-1
j_gene: TRBJ1-4

CDR3aa: CASSPPGRAGGSNEQFF
v_gene: TRBV5-4
j_gene: TRBJ2-1

CDR3aa: CATSPQQGHYGYTF
v_gene: TRBV15
j_gene: TRBJ1-2

CDR3aa: CASSSLQGLRYEQYF
v_gene: TRBV19
j_gene: TRBJ2-7

CDR3aa: CASSTSGGADTQYF
v_gene: TRBV6-4
j_gene: TRBJ2-3

CDR3aa: CASRPDISGYTF
v_gene: TRBV2
j_gene: TRBJ1-2

CDR3aa: CSAGGGIGDTIYF
v_gene: TRBV29-1
j_gene: TRBJ1-3

CDR3aa: CATSRDRTDYYGYTF
v_gene: TRBV15
j_gene: TRBJ1-2

CDR3aa: CASSRTEGGHEQYF
v_gene: TRBV7-9
j_gene: TRBJ2-7

CDR3aa: CASSLVQITDTQYF
v_gene: TRBV5-5
j_gene: TRBJ2-3

CDR3aa: CASSQAPGLVGEKLFF
v_gene: TRBV4-3
j_gene: TRBJ1-4

CDR3aa: CASSFLTGGFPNTEAFF
v_gene: TRBV7-9
j_gene: TRBJ1-1

CDR3aa: CASSLFRQGATDTQYF
v_gene: TRBV5-6
j_gene: TRBJ2-3

CDR3aa: CASKQGSYTNSPLHF
v_gene: TRBV2
j_gene: TRBJ1-6

CDR3aa: CASSFYLSASGGAGNEQFF
v_gene: TRBV2
j_gene: TRBJ2-1

CDR3aa: CASSLDRGAADTQYF
v_gene: TRBV5-4
j_gene: TRBJ2-3

CDR3aa: CASSASTVSNSPLHF
v_gene: TRBV9
j_gene: TRBJ1-6

CDR3aa: CASGIGSRKAFF
v_gene: TRBV27
j_gene: TRBJ1-1

CDR3aa: CASSQVRRDRVPGNTIYF
v_gene: TRBV4-3
j_gene: TRBJ1-3

CDR3aa: CASSRRQGPSEAFF
v_gene: TRBV21-1
j_gene: TRBJ1-1

CDR3aa: CASSFFGLEETQYF
v_gene: TRBV7-9
j_gene: TRBJ2-5

CDR3aa: CASSDIIGGGIAYNEQFF
v_gene: TRBV10-1
j_gene: TRBJ2-1

CDR3aa: CASSAHRGKGTEAFF
v_gene: TRBV19
j_gene: TRBJ1-1

CDR3aa: CASSTSAGNTQYF
v_gene: TRBV6-5
j_gene: TRBJ2-3

CDR3aa: CASSSAQGMETQYF
v_gene: TRBV7-2
j_gene: TRBJ2-5

CDR3aa: CASSSNSGEETQYF
v_gene: TRBV5-1
j_gene: TRBJ2-5

CDR3aa: CASSFSVAGEAFF
v_gene: TRBV27
j_gene: TRBJ1-1

CDR3aa: CAWSGTEGRETQYF
v_gene: TRBV30
j_gene: TRBJ2-5

CDR3aa: CASSLSGDYNEQFF
v_gene: TRBV5-1
j_gene: TRBJ2-1

CDR3aa: CASNVGRGGHNEQFF
v_gene: TRBV6-5
j_gene: TRBJ2-1

CDR3aa: CASSLPGSPNEQFF
v_gene: TRBV5-4
j_gene: TRBJ2-1